The source of this T cell receptor (beta chain) is a study of cytomegalovirus exposure and HLA in healthy donors. The PCR ran on 60 Vbeta and 13 Jbeta primers. Sequencing was performed with immunoSEQ multiplex PCR; in TCRdb, only in-frame clones are kept and a portion is missing. The table shows 140,000 or so clones, with about three quarters occurring only once. This CDR3 is 16 amino acids long. Trimming cost V 1 base and J 1 base, with 14 bases left between them. In germline, CDR1 is WSHSY, CDR2 SAAADI. Findings and limits, study-wide: The listing of 150 to 200 TCR beta chains classed them as cytomegalovirus-associated. The productive fraction for most TCR beta V segments was about 87% or about 30% in an earlier analysis.

Although they were nominally healthy when sampled, donors likely had unrecorded immune exposures. A remark on this clone: Its antigen is unknown.

J is TRBJ2-7 and V is TRBV10-2; D might be TRBD1 (5 bases). Sequencing used PBMCs. The source of this sequence is a man in his forties or fifties in good health and CMV-seronegative. The CDR3 DNA follows: TGCGCCAGCAGTGAGTTCTCTCCAGGGTGGTCCTACGAGCAGTACTTC. It yields the protein CASSEFSPGWSYEQYF.